This T cell receptor beta chain was obtained from a study of identical twins. Study-level results: It was possible that invariant MAIT and iNKT cells partly confounded the zero-insertion analyses. The authors drew conclusions from cross-sectional statistical analysis rather than following the same donors. Memory repertoires showed no such pattern, whereas abundant cord blood beta clonotypes carried fewer insertions.

A universal primer site was added by template switching, and unique molecular identifiers were carried by the cDNA. One entry per CDR3 protein results from TCRdb running MiXCR on the 5' RACE reads. The sample lists approximately 590,000 distinct CDR3 sequences; approximately 9.6% were seen once. This clonotype was counted ten times or more. Its antigen remains unidentified. One junction end disagrees with the germline gene, perhaps due to a read error. These data also formed part of another study, on yellow fever vaccine responses in identical twins.

The clonotype originates from a woman between 18 and 30 years old in good health. Material: PBMCs.

CDR3 in amino acids: CASSFTGMKTEAFF. In DNA, the CDR3 is TGTGCCAGCAGTTTCACAGGGATGAAGACTGAAGCTTTCTTT. The chain combines TRBV12-3 or TRBV12-4 with TRBJ1-1, with D perhaps TRBD1 (6 bases). The CDR3 has 14 residues.